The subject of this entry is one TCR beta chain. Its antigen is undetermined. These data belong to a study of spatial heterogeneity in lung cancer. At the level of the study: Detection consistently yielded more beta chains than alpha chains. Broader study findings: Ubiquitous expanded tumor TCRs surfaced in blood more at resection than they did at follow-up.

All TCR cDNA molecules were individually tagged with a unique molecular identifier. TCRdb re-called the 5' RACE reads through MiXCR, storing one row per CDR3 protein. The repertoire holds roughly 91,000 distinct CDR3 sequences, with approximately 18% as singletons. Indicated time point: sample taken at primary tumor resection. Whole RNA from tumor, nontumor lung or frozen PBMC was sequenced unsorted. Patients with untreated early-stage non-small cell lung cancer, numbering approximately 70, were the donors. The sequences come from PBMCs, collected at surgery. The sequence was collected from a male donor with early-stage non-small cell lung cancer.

The CDR3: CASSVKGFYEQYF. DNA of the CDR3: TGTGCCAGTAGTGTGAAAGGATTCTACGAGCAGTACTTC. This chain joins TRBV19 and TRBJ2-7, with D hard to call. Trimming cost V 5 bases and J 3 bases, with 11 bases left between them. Looked up from germline, CDR1 is LNHDA and CDR2 is SQIVND (reference sequence). The CDR3 is 13 amino acids.